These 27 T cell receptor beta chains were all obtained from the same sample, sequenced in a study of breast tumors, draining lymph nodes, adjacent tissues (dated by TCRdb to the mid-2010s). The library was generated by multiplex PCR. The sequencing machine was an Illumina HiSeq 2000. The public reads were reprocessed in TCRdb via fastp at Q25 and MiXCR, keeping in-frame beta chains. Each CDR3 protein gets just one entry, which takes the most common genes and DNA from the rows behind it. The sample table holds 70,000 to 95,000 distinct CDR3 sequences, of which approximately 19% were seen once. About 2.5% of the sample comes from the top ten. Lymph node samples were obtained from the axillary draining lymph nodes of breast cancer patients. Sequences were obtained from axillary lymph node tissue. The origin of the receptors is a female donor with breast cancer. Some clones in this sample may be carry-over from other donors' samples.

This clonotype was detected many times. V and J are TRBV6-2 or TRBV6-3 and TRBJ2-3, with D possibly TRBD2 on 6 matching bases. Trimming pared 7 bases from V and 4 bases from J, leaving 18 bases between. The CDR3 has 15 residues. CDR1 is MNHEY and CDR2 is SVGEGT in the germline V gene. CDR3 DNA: TGTGCCAGCATACGGGCGGGAAGGTCCGCAGATACGCAGTATTTT. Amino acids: CASIRAGRSADTQYF.

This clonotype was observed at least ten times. CDR3 loop: CASSSSKTGVLYEQYF. CDR3 coding DNA: TGCGCCAGCAGCTCGTCAAAGACAGGGGTGCTCTACGAGCAGTACTTC. The V and J genes are TRBV5-1 and TRBJ2-7; 8 nucleotides align to TRBD1. Losses at the gene ends were 3 bases for V and 3 bases for J; bases not matched to a gene: 11. Looked up from germline, CDR1 is SGHRS and CDR2 is YFSETQ. The CDR3 loop spans 16 amino acids.

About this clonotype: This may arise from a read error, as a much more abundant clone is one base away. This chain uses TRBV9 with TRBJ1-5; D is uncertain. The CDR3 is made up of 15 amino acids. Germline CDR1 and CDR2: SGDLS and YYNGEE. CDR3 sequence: CASSVGPSTYQSQHF. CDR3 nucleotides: TGTGCCAGCAGCGTAGGTCCGTCGACCTATCAGTCCCAGCATTTT.

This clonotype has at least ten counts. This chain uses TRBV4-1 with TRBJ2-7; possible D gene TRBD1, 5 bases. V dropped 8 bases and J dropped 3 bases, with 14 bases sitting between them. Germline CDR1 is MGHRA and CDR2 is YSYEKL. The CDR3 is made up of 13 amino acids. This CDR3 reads CASAPGKGYEQYF. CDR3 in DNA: TGCGCCAGCGCTCCAGGGAAGGGCTACGAGCAGTACTTC.

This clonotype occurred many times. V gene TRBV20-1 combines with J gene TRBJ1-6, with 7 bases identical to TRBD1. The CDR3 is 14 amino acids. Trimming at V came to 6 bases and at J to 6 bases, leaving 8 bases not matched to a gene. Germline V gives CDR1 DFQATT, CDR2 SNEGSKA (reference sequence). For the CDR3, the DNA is TGCAGTGCCCTTGGGACAGCGGGTAATTCACCCCTCCACTTT. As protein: CSALGTAGNSPLHF.

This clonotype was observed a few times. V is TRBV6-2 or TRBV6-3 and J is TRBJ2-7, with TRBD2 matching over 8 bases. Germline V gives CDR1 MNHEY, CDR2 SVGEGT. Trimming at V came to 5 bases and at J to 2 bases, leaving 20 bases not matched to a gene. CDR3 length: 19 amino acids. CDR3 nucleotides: TGTGCCAGCAGTCCCCGGGGCCGGCGAATTAGCGGGGCTCCCTACGAGCAGTACTTC. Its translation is CASSPRGRRISGAPYEQYF.

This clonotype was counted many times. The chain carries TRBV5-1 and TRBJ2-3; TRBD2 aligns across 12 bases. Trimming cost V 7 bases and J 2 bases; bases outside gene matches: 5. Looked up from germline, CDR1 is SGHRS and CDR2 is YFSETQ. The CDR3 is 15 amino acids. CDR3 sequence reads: CASRRLAGVTDTQYF. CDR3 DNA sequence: TGCGCCAGCCGACGACTAGCGGGGGTCACAGATACGCAGTATTTT.

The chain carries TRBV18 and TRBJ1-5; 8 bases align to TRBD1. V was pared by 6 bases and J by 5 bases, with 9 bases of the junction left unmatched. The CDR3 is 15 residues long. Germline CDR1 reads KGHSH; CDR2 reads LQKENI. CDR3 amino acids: CASSLGTGNYQPQHF. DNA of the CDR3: TGTGCCAGCTCCCTCGGGACAGGCAACTATCAGCCCCAGCATTTT.

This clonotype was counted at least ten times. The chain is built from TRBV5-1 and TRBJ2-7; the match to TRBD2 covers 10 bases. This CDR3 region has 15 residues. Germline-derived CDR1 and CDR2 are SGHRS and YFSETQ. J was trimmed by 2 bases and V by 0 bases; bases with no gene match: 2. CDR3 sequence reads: CASSLVAGGPYEQYF. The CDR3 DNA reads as TGCGCCAGCAGCTTGGTAGCGGGGGGACCCTACGAGCAGTACTTC.

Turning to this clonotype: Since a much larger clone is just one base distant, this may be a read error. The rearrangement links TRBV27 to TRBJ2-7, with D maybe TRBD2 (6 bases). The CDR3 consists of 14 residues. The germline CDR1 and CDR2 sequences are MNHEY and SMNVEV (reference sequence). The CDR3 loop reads CASSLGGENYKQYF. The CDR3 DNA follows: TGTGCCAGCAGTTTAGGAGGGGAGAACTACAAGCAGTACTTC.

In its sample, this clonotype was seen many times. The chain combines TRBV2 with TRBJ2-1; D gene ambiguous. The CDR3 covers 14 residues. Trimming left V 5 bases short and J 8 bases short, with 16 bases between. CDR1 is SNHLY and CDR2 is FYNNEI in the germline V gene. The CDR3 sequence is CASSSDPPRDEQFF. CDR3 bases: TGTGCCAGCAGTTCAGACCCCCCCCGAGATGAGCAGTTCTTC.

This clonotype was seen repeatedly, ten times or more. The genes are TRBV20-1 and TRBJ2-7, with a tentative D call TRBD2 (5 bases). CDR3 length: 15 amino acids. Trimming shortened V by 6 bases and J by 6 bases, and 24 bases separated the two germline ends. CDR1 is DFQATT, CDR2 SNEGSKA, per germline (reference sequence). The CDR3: CSASGLGTFRGEQYF. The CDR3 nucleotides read TGCAGTGCCTCGGGTTTGGGTACCTTTCGGGGCGAGCAGTACTTC.

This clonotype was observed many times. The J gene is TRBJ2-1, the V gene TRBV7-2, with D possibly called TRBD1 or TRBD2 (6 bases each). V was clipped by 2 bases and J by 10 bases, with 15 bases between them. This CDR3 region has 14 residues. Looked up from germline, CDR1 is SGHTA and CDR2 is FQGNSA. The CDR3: CASSLSYRAGEQFF. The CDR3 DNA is TGTGCCAGCAGCTTATCGTACAGGGCGGGGGAGCAGTTCTTC.

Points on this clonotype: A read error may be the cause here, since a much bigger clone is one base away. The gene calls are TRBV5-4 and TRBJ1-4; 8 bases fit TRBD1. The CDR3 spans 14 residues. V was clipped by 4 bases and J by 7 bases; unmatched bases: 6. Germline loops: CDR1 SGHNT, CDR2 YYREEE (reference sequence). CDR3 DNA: TGTGCCAGCAGCGTAGTCAGGGGGCGTGAAAAACTGTTTTTT. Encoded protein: CASSVVRGREKLFF.

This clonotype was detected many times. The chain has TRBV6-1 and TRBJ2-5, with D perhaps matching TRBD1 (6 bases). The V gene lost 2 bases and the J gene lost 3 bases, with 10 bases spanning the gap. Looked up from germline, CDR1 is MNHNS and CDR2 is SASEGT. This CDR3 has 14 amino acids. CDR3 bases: TGTGCCAGCAGTGAATTGGACAGTGAAGAGACCCAGTACTTC. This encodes CASSELDSEETQYF.

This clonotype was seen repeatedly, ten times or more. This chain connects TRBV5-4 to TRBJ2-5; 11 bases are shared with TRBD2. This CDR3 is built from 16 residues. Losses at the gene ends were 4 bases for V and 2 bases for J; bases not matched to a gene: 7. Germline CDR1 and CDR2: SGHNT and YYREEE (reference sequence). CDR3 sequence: CASSGTSGLGQETQYF. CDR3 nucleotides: TGTGCCAGCAGCGGGACTAGCGGCTTGGGTCAAGAGACCCAGTACTTC. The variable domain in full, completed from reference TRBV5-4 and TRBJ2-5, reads ETGVTQSPTHLIKTRGQQVTLRCSSQSGHNTVSWYQQALGQGPQFIFQYYREEENGRGNFPPRFSGLQFPNYSSELNVNALELDDSALYLCASSGTSGLGQETQYFGPGTRLLVL.

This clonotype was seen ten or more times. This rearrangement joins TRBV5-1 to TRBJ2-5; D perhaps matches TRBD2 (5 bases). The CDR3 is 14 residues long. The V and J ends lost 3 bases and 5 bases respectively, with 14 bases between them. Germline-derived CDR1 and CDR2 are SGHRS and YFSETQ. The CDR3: CASSSQPGGETQYF. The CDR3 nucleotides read TGCGCCAGCAGCTCTCAACCTGGAGGTGAGACCCAGTACTTC.

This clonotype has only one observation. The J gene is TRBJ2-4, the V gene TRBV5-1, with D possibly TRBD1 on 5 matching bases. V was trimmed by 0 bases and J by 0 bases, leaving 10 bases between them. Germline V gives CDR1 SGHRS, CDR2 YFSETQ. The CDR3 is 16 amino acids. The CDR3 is CASSLGGPLAKNIQYF. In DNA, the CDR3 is TGCGCCAGCAGCTTGGGGGGCCCCCTAGCCAAAAACATTCAGTACTTC.

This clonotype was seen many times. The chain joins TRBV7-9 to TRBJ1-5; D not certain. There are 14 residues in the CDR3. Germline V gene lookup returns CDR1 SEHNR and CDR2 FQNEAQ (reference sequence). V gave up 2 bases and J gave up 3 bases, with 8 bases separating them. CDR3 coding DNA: TGTGCCAGCAGCTTATCGGGGAACAATCAGCCCCAGCATTTT. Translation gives CASSLSGNNQPQHF.

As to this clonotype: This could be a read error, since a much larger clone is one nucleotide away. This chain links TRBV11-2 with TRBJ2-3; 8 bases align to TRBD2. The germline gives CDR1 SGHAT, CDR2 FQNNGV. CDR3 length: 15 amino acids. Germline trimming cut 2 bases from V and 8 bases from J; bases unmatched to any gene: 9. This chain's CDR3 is CASSLMAGGLGTQYF. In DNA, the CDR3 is TGTGCCAGCAGCTTAATGGCGGGAGGTCTAGGTACGCAGTATTTT.

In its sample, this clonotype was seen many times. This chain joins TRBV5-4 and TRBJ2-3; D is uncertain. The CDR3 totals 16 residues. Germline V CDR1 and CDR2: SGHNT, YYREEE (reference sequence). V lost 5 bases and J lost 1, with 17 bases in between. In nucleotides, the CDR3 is TGTGCCAGCAGTCTGATCCCCAATCGCCGCACAGATACGCAGTATTTT. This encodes CASSLIPNRRTDTQYF.

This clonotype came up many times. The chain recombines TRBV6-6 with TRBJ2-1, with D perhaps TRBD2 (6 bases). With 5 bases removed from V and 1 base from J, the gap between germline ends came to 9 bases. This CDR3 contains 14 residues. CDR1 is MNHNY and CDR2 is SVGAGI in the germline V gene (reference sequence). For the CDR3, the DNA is TGTGCCAGCAGTACGGGGGAATCCTACAATGAGCAGTTCTTC. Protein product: CASSTGESYNEQFF.

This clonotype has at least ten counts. The CDR3: CASSYGQAGYTF. The CDR3 nucleotides are TGTGCCAGCAGCTACGGACAGGCTGGCTACACCTTC. This chain links TRBV13 with TRBJ1-2; 7 bases align to TRBD1. V dropped 4 bases and J dropped 7; count of bases not matched to a gene: 3. This CDR3 region has 12 residues. Germline CDR1 is PRHDT and CDR2 is FYEKMQ (reference sequence).

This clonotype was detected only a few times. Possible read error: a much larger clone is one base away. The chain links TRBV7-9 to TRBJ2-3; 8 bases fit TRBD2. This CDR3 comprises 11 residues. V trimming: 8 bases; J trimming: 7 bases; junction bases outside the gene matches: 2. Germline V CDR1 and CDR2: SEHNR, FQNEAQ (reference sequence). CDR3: CASGGGNTQYF. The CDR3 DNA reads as TGTGCCAGCGGCGGGGGGAATACGCAGTATTTT.

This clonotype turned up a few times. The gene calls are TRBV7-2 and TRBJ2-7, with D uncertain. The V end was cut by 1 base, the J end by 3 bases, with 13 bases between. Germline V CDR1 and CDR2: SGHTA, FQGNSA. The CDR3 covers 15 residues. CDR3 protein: CASSLVAATLYEQYF. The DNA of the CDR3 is TGTGCCAGCAGCTTAGTAGCAGCCACTCTCTACGAGCAGTACTTC.

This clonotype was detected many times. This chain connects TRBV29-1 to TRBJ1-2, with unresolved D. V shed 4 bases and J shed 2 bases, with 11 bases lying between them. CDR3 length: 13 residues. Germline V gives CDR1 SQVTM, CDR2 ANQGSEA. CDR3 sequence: CSVAPRQNYGYTF. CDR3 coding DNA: TGCAGCGTTGCCCCCAGACAAAACTATGGCTACACCTTC.

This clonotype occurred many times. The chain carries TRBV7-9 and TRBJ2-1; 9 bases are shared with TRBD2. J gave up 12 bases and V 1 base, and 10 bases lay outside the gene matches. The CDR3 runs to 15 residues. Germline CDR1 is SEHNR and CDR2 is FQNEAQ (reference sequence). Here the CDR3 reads CASSLGGSGSRSQFF. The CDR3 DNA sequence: TGTGCCAGCAGCTTAGGTGGTAGCGGGAGTCGCTCGCAGTTCTTC. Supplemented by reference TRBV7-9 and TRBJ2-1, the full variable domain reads DTGVSQNPRHKITKRGQNVTFRCDPISEHNRLYWYRQTLGQGPEFLTYFQNEAQLEKSRLLSDRFSAERPKGSFSTLEIQRTEQGDSAMYLCASSLGGSGSRSQFFGPGTRLTVL.